The 14 T cell receptor beta chains reported below all come from one sample, sequenced in a study of T cell repertoires in cytomegalovirus infection (dated by TCRdb to about 2019). The data were produced on an Illumina HiSeq 1500. TCRdb passed the public sequencing reads through fastp at Q25 and MiXCR, retaining productive beta sequences. CDR3 protein duplicates are merged, each entry listing the most common genes and DNA. This sample is represented by about a million distinct CDR3 sequences; 31% of them were singletons. Of the sample, roughly 13% is held by the ten largest clones. These receptors have no identified antigens. The treatment or condition label on this specimen signifies: in vitro stimulation with specific CMV peptide epitopes to enrich CMV-specific T cells. Sequenced material: cultured CD8+ T cells from PBMCs, taken from culture after CMV antigen stimulation. The origin of the receptors is a human donor in good health (CMV status not recorded). Some clones in this sample may be carry-over from other donors' samples.

A few counts support this clonotype. This rearrangement joins TRBV27 to TRBJ1-2; D may be TRBD1 (5 bases). V lost 6 bases and J lost 5, with 16 bases in between. This CDR3 is built from 14 residues. Germline CDR1 MNHEY, CDR2 SMNVEV (reference sequence). DNA for the CDR3: TGTGCCAGCAGGCCCAGTAAAGACAGTTATGGCTACACCTTC. This sequence encodes CASRPSKDSYGYTF.

J is TRBJ2-1 and V is TRBV19, with a possible D match to TRBD1 (5 bases). Germline lookup yields CDR1 LNHDA and CDR2 SQIVND (reference sequence). The V end lost 5 bases, the J end lost 8 bases, and 10 bases lay between the germline ends. The CDR3 runs to 12 residues. The CDR3 here is CASSWQGDEQFF. The CDR3 DNA reads TGTGCCAGTAGTTGGCAGGGCGATGAGCAGTTCTTC.

The V call is TRBV20-1, the J call TRBJ2-1, with 10 nucleotides matching TRBD2. V was pared by 4 bases and J by 4 bases, with 1 base of the junction left unmatched. Per the germline V gene, CDR1 is DFQATT and CDR2 is SNEGSKA (reference sequence). This CDR3 contains 13 residues. The CDR3, as DNA: TGCAGTGCTACTAGCGGGGGATACAATGAGCAGTTCTTC. Protein product: CSATSGGYNEQFF.

The V and J genes are TRBV2 and TRBJ2-3; 8 bases align to TRBD1. Germline CDR1 SNHLY, CDR2 FYNNEI. Trimming at V came to 1 base and at J to 6 bases, leaving 6 bases not matched to a gene. The CDR3 is made up of 15 amino acids. The CDR3 DNA reads TGTGCCAGCAGTGAAGTGGACAGGGAGGTGGATACGCAGTATTTT. It specifies CASSEVDREVDTQYF. The complete variable domain, with remaining parts taken from reference TRBV2 and TRBJ2-3, reads EPEVTQTPSHQVTQMGQEVILRCVPISNHLYFYWYRQILGQKVEFLVSFYNNEISEKSEIFDDQFSVERPDGSNFTLKIRSTKLEDSAMYFCASSEVDREVDTQYFGPGTRLTVL.

This clonotype was seen a few times. V gene TRBV10-1 combines with J gene TRBJ2-1; TRBD1 matches at 8 bases. The CDR3 sequence is 18 residues long. Germline CDR1 reads WNHNN; CDR2 reads SYGVQD (reference sequence). Trimming at V came to 6 bases and at J to 4 bases, leaving 17 bases not matched to a gene. The chain's CDR3 is CASSSGTGGRISYNEQFF. The CDR3 DNA reads as TGCGCCAGCAGCTCCGGGACAGGAGGTCGAATCTCATACAATGAGCAGTTCTTC.

Only one count was recorded for this clonotype. V and J are TRBV19 and TRBJ2-1; TRBD2 matches 12 bases. V was pared by 4 bases and J by 9 bases, with 10 bases of the junction left unmatched. CDR1 and CDR2 (germline): LNHDA, SQIVND (reference sequence). The CDR3 loop spans 16 amino acids. CDR3 region: CASSTTSGGTQGEQFF. As DNA, the CDR3 is TGTGCCAGTAGTACGACTAGCGGGGGTACCCAGGGTGAGCAGTTCTTC.

The rearrangement uses TRBV7-3 and TRBJ2-1; D gene unclear. Germline V gives CDR1 SGHTA, CDR2 FQGTGA. The CDR3 has 16 amino acids. V lost 0 bases to trimming and J lost 0 bases, with 9 bases between them. CDR3 protein: CASSLTSRSSYNEQFF. The DNA for the CDR3 is TGTGCCAGCAGCTTAACTAGTCGGAGCTCCTACAATGAGCAGTTCTTC.

Points on this clonotype: A much larger clone differs by one base, so this may be a read error. This chain joins TRBV12-3 or TRBV12-4 and TRBJ2-2, with D tentatively TRBD1 (7 bases). The CDR3 is 13 amino acids. CDR3 in amino acids: CAARGRGTGGLFF. The CDR3 DNA sequence: TGTGCAGCGAGGGGGCGCGGCACCGGGGGGCTGTTTTTT.

This clonotype was observed a few times. V is TRBV7-8 and J is TRBJ1-1; 8 bases map to TRBD1. With 3 bases clipped from V and 1 base from J, the junction kept 4 bases outside the gene matches. Looked up from germline, CDR1 is SGHVS and CDR2 is FQNEAQ. The CDR3 totals 15 residues. CDR3 region: CASSFIDRGNTEAFF. CDR3 sequence (DNA): TGTGCCAGCAGCTTCATAGACAGGGGGAACACTGAAGCTTTCTTT.

This clonotype occurred many times. The chain links TRBV11-2 to TRBJ2-1; TRBD1 agrees at 9 bases. V shed 4 bases, J shed 2 bases, and the junction held 6 bases outside the gene matches. The germline V gene has CDR1 SGHAT and CDR2 FQNNGV. The CDR3 is made up of 16 amino acids. CDR3 loop: CASSSTGTGTYNEQFF. The CDR3 DNA reads TGTGCCAGCAGCTCGACCGGGACAGGGACCTACAATGAGCAGTTCTTC.

This clonotype was counted many times. The DNA for the CDR3 is TGTGCCAGCAGCTTAGGCCGGGGCAGGGGGCGACAGCCCCAGCATTTT. This translates into CASSLGRGRGRQPQHF. This rearrangement joins TRBV7-8 to TRBJ1-5; 8 nucleotides agree with TRBD1. Germline assignment: CDR1 SGHVS and CDR2 FQNEAQ. The V segment lost 1 base and the J segment 7 bases; nucleotides outside the gene matches: 9. The CDR3 extends over 16 amino acids.

Only a few counts were recorded for this clonotype. The rearrangement joins TRBV28 to TRBJ2-6; the D call may be TRBD1 or TRBD2 (6 bases each). Germline values: CDR1 MDHEN, CDR2 SYDVKM. Trimming took 6 bases from V and 0 from J, leaving 12 bases between them. The CDR3 has 16 amino acids. This chain's CDR3 is CASRQGGNSGANVLTF. The CDR3 DNA reads as TGTGCCAGCAGACAAGGGGGGAACTCTGGGGCCAACGTCCTGACTTTC.

The chain carries TRBV20-1 and TRBJ2-1, with no clear D. Germline V CDR1 and CDR2: DFQATT, SNEGSKA (reference sequence). With 0 bases removed from V and 9 bases from J, the gap between germline ends came to 18 bases. The CDR3 extends over 15 amino acids. CDR3 in amino acids: CSARDHDSYGIEQFF. CDR3 DNA: TGCAGTGCTAGAGATCATGATTCTTATGGCATTGAGCAGTTCTTC.

This clonotype was detected ten times or more. This chain connects TRBV19 to TRBJ1-6, with D possibly TRBD1 on 6 matching bases. V was cut by 1 base and J by 9 bases, with 13 bases left in between. Germline V gene lookup returns CDR1 LNHDA and CDR2 SQIVND (reference sequence). The CDR3 totals 15 residues. Here the CDR3 DNA reads TGTGCCAGTAGTATAGCACAGGGTGGGAGTTCACCCCTCCACTTT. This gives the protein CASSIAQGGSSPLHF.